The 27 T cell receptor beta chains below come from one sample, sequenced in a study of blood T cell repertoires in COVID-19. Measured with immunoSEQ multiplex PCR; TCRdb has only the in-frame clones, and not every one. The profile shows under 95,000 clones, about 68% of them singletons. Material for sequencing was peripheral blood. The receptors originated from a man aged 45-65 years with active or convalescent COVID-19.

The CDR3 sequence: CATSVHDRGLGTDTQYF. As DNA, the CDR3 is TGTGCCACCAGTGTCCACGACAGGGGGCTTGGCACAGATACGCAGTATTTT. The chain employs TRBV24-1 and TRBJ2-3; 10 positions agree with TRBD1. The V gene's germline CDR1 is KGHDR and CDR2 SFDVKD. The V segment lost 5 bases and the J segment 1 base; nucleotides outside the gene matches: 8. The CDR3 spans 17 residues.

This clone occurred a few times. The chain uses TRBV15 and TRBJ2-7, with D maybe TRBD1 (6 bases). The germline V and J ends were trimmed by 5 bases and 4 bases, with 15 bases remaining between them. This CDR3 is built from 14 residues. The germline V gene has CDR1 LNHNV and CDR2 YYDKDF (reference sequence). This CDR3 reads CATSEGGTEYEQYF. CDR3 nucleotides: TGTGCCACCAGCGAAGGGGGTACGGAATACGAGCAGTACTTC.

The table lists this clone with a few counts. The chain recombines TRBV6-5 with TRBJ1-3; no definite D call. V was cut by 7 bases and J by 2 bases, with 15 bases left in between. CDR1 MNHEY and CDR2 SVGAGI come from the germline V gene. The CDR3 is 15 residues long. The CDR3 DNA follows: TGTGCCAGCAAGGCAGACCCGAGGGCTGGAAACACCATATATTTT. This codes for CASKADPRAGNTIYF.

V is TRBV7-9 and J is TRBJ2-5, with D perhaps TRBD2 (5 bases). The CDR3 sequence is 13 residues long. Trimming took off 5 bases at V and 7 bases at J, with 14 bases between the two ends. CDR1 and CDR2 from the germline V gene are SEHNR and FQNEAQ (reference sequence). CDR3 sequence (DNA): TGTGCCAGCAGCCCTAGGTCACTAGGGACCCAGTACTTC. Its translation is CASSPRSLGTQYF.

The chain carries TRBV4-1 and TRBJ2-3; tentatively, D is TRBD2 (7 bases). The CDR3 spans 16 residues. The germline CDR1 and CDR2 sequences are MGHRA and YSYEKL. With 4 bases removed from V and 5 bases from J, the gap between germline ends came to 19 bases. In DNA, the CDR3 is TGCGCCAGCAGCCCGCAGATCCGGGGGGCCGTAGATACGCAGTATTTT. This translates into CASSPQIRGAVDTQYF.

The chain carries TRBV5-6 and TRBJ1-3; D might be TRBD1 (6 bases). Germline assignment: CDR1 SGHDT and CDR2 YYEEEE. The CDR3 has 16 residues. Between the trimmed V and J ends, which lost 4 bases and 3 bases, there was a span of 17 bases. CDR3 protein: CASSPGLQGGGNTIYF. DNA for the CDR3: TGTGCCAGCAGCCCGGGTCTACAGGGTGGTGGAAACACCATATATTTT. Full variable domain (rest looked up from reference TRBV5-6 and TRBJ1-3): DAGVTQSPTHLIKTRGQQVTLRCSPKSGHDTVSWYQQALGQGPQFIFQYYEEEERQRGNFPDRFSGHQFPNYSSELNVNALLLGDSALYLCASSPGLQGGGNTIYFGEGSWLTVV.

This chain's CDR3 is CASSYQTFYEQYF. CDR3 coding DNA: TGTGCCAGCAGTTACCAGACATTCTACGAGCAGTACTTC. The gene calls are TRBV6-2 or TRBV6-3 and TRBJ2-7; D is undetermined. The CDR3 is 13 residues long. CDR1 is MNHEY, CDR2 SVGEGT, per germline. V was trimmed by 2 bases and J by 3 bases, leaving 8 bases between them.

The chain uses TRBV5-6 and TRBJ1-4, with TRBD1 as a possible D gene (6 bases). V was trimmed by 4 bases and J by 0 bases, leaving 13 bases between them. The CDR3 extends over 16 amino acids. CDR1 is SGHDT, CDR2 YYEEEE, per germline. The DNA of the CDR3 is TGTGCCAGCAGCGCATTAGGGGGTTCAACTAATGAAAAACTGTTTTTT. Amino acid sequence: CASSALGGSTNEKLFF.

The chain combines TRBV5-6 with TRBJ2-1; maybe TRBD2 (6 bases). Per germline, CDR1 SGHDT and CDR2 YYEEEE. This CDR3 region has 15 residues. V was clipped by 1 base and J by 7 bases, with 15 bases between them. The CDR3 bases are TGTGCCAGCAGCTTGAGGTGGGGGGATGTGAATGAGCAGTTCTTC. Translating gives CASSLRWGDVNEQFF.

V usage is TRBV19 and J usage is TRBJ2-3; 12 positions match TRBD2. J lost 0 bases, V lost 9 bases, and 7 bases had no gene match. The CDR3 is made up of 16 amino acids. Germline lookup yields CDR1 LNHDA and CDR2 SQIVND (reference sequence). CDR3 DNA sequence: TGTGCCAGCAAGGCACTAGCGGGGGGCAGCACAGATACGCAGTATTTT. The encoded protein is CASKALAGGSTDTQYF.

This sequence joins TRBV4-1 and TRBJ2-7; 10 bases are shared with TRBD1. Germline V gene sequence: CDR1 MGHRA, CDR2 YSYEKL. This CDR3 contains 17 residues. The V and J ends lost 4 bases and 2 bases, in that order; junction bases with no gene match: 11. In nucleotides, the CDR3 is TGCGCCAGCAGCCCGATTGCGTTCGGACAGGGGGCCTACGAGCAGTACTTC. Translation gives CASSPIAFGQGAYEQYF.

CDR3 residues: CASSVAYGGTYEQYF. Here the CDR3 DNA reads TGTGCCAGCAGCGTAGCTTACGGGGGAACCTACGAGCAGTACTTC. The chain carries TRBV9 and TRBJ2-7; D is possibly TRBD2 (6 bases). V was pared by 0 bases and J by 2 bases, with 12 bases between. The CDR3 sequence is 15 residues long. Germline V gene lookup returns CDR1 SGDLS and CDR2 YYNGEE.

This chain links TRBV6-2 or TRBV6-3 with TRBJ2-3; 8 positions match TRBD2. The CDR3 totals 14 residues. V dropped 4 bases and J dropped 3; count of bases not matched to a gene: 3. The germline V gene encodes CDR1 MNHEY and CDR2 SVGEGT. CDR3: CASSLRGGTDTQYF. As DNA, the CDR3 is TGTGCCAGCAGTTTGCGCGGGGGGACAGATACGCAGTATTTT.

The chain joins TRBV10-1 to TRBJ2-7; 8 bases map to TRBD1. The CDR3 consists of 14 residues. Germline V CDR1 and CDR2: WNHNN, SYGVQD (reference sequence). With V trimmed by 3 bases and J by 6 bases, 7 bases remained unmatched. CDR3 protein: CASSDKGTGLEQYF. The CDR3 nucleotides read TGCGCCAGCAGTGACAAGGGGACAGGCCTCGAGCAGTACTTC.

The V gene is TRBV21-1, the J gene TRBJ2-7; the table names TRBD1, a call not compared with the DNA. TRBV21-1 is a recognized pseudogene. This CDR3 is 14 amino acids long. Here the CDR3 DNA reads TGTGCCAGCAGCAAAGATTGGGACAGGGGGAAGCAGTACTTC. Amino acids: CASSKDWDRGKQYF.

The chain uses TRBV25-1 and TRBJ1-6; TRBD1 agrees at 9 bases. The CDR3 is 15 amino acids. With 4 bases clipped from V and 9 bases from J, the junction kept 7 bases outside the gene matches. The germline V gene encodes CDR1 MGHDK and CDR2 SYGVNS. The CDR3 sequence is CASSARTGASSPLHF. In DNA form, the CDR3 reads TGTGCCAGCAGTGCTAGGACAGGGGCAAGTTCACCCCTCCACTTT.

This clone occurred once. The V and J genes are TRBV27 and TRBJ2-7; TRBD2 matches 7 bases. V gave up 4 bases and J gave up 4 bases; unmatched junction bases: 10. The CDR3 length is 15 residues. Germline assignment: CDR1 MNHEY and CDR2 SMNVEV (reference sequence). The CDR3 protein is CASSSFGGLSYEQYF. The CDR3 DNA is TGTGCCAGCAGTTCCTTCGGGGGGTTGTCGTACGAGCAGTACTTC.

The CDR3 bases are TGCAGTACGCCCGGTAACACTGAAGCTTTCTTT. Residues: CSTPGNTEAFF. This chain joins TRBV20-1 and TRBJ1-1, with D hard to call. V was shortened by 8 bases and J by 2 bases, with 9 bases between the two germline ends. The CDR3 extends over 11 amino acids. CDR1 and CDR2 (germline): DFQATT, SNEGSKA (reference sequence).

The table lists this clone with a few counts. V usage is TRBV6-2 or TRBV6-3 and J usage is TRBJ2-3; D may be TRBD2 (6 bases). V gave up 0 bases and J gave up 4 bases, with 11 bases separating them. CDR3 size: 15 residues. Germline loops: CDR1 MNHEY, CDR2 SVGEGT. CDR3 protein: CASSYSSSGSDTQYF. The CDR3 bases are TGTGCCAGCAGTTACTCGAGTAGCGGATCAGATACGCAGTATTTT.

In this sample, this clone turned up a few times. The chain employs TRBV5-4 and TRBJ1-6, with TRBD1 as a possible D gene (6 bases). The CDR3 sequence is 16 residues long. Trimming took 4 bases from V and 3 from J, leaving 14 bases between them. CDR1 SGHNT and CDR2 YYREEE come from the germline V gene (reference sequence). The CDR3 DNA sequence: TGTGCCAGCAGCCCCGGACAGCAAGGCTATAATTCACCCCTCCACTTT. Its protein is CASSPGQQGYNSPLHF.

The V call is TRBV7-2, the J call TRBJ2-7, with 7 bases lining up with TRBD2. Trimming removed 5 bases from V and 1 base from J; junction bases left unmatched: 5. The CDR3 contains 14 residues. Per the germline V gene, CDR1 is SGHTA and CDR2 is FQGNSA. CDR3 loop: CASSPLSGSYEQYF. The DNA of the CDR3 is TGTGCCAGCAGCCCCCTTAGCGGGTCCTACGAGCAGTACTTC.

This clone was seen a handful of times. In DNA form, the CDR3 reads TGTGCCAGCAGCTTAGACAGCAGGAGGGAAAAACTGTTTTTT. It codes for CASSLDSRREKLFF. The gene calls are TRBV7-9 and TRBJ1-4, with D unresolved. Germline CDR1 reads SEHNR; CDR2 reads FQNEAQ (reference sequence). The CDR3 covers 14 residues. Trimming removed 1 base at V and 8 bases at J, with 11 bases between.

This sequence joins TRBV2 and TRBJ1-3, with D tentatively TRBD1 (5 bases). V lost 8 bases to trimming and J lost 3 bases, with 11 bases between them. Germline CDR1 is SNHLY and CDR2 is FYNNEI. This CDR3 comprises 13 residues. The CDR3 sequence is CASAQGGGNTIYF. In DNA form, the CDR3 reads TGTGCCAGCGCGCAGGGTGGTGGAAACACCATATATTTT.

CDR3 region: CASSSRQGKSSYEQYF. Written as DNA, the CDR3 is TGTGCCAGCAGTTCCCGACAGGGGAAAAGCTCCTACGAGCAGTACTTC. The chain joins TRBV28 to TRBJ2-7, with 8 positions matching TRBD1. Per the germline V gene, CDR1 is MDHEN and CDR2 is SYDVKM. The CDR3 has 16 residues. V dropped 4 bases and J dropped 0; count of bases not matched to a gene: 8.

This clone showed up just once. The genes are TRBV2 and TRBJ1-2, with TRBD1 matching 7 bases. Germline V lookup: CDR1 SNHLY, CDR2 FYNNEI. Trimming at V came to 1 base and at J to 2 bases, leaving 13 bases not matched to a gene. The CDR3 covers 18 residues. CDR3 nucleotide sequence: TGTGCCAGCAGTGAAGTTTATCCCCGAGGGACAGCCAACTATGGCTACACCTTC. This codes for CASSEVYPRGTANYGYTF.

The V and J genes are TRBV19 and TRBJ2-1; TRBD1 aligns across 11 bases. Germline trimming cut 6 bases from V and 6 bases from J; bases unmatched to any gene: 7. The germline V gene has CDR1 LNHDA and CDR2 SQIVND (reference sequence). The CDR3 has 15 residues. CDR3 nucleotides: TGTGCCAGTAGCCTGGGTGGGACAGGGGGCAATGAGCAGTTCTTC. Its protein is CASSLGGTGGNEQFF.

This chain links TRBV30 with TRBJ1-1; 7 bases line up with TRBD1. Germline V gene data show CDR1 as GTSNPN and CDR2 as SVGIG (reference sequence). The CDR3 length is 14 residues. J was trimmed by 0 bases and V by 2 bases; bases with no gene match: 3. CDR3 protein: CAWSRGQLNTEAFF. DNA of the CDR3: TGTGCCTGGAGTAGGGGGCAGTTGAACACTGAAGCTTTCTTT.